Listed below are T cell receptor beta chains from one sample, sequenced in a study of regulatory T cells in long-lasting Graves disease. In TCRdb, the multiplex PCR reads were re-called with MiXCR into one record per CDR3 protein. The sample has approximately 460,000 distinct CDR3 sequences, around 15% seen once. These data also featured in a second study, about T cells in Graves' hyperthyroidism and ophthalmopathy.

The sequencing here drew on peripheral blood mononuclear cells (PBMCs), taken at new diagnosis, from a patient treated with antithyroid drugs. The receptors shown here come from a woman aged 25 to 39 with Graves disease. Both conserved end residues are part of each CDR3.

v_gene: TRBV14; j_gene: TRBJ1-2; CDR3aa: CASSQNTRGYGYTF
v_gene: TRBV28; j_gene: TRBJ2-1; CDR3aa: CASSLWTSGIYNEQFF
v_gene: TRBV20-1; j_gene: TRBJ1-2; CDR3aa: CSAPYGYTF
v_gene: TRBV19; j_gene: TRBJ1-5; CDR3aa: CASSIGRISNQPQHF
v_gene: TRBV2; j_gene: TRBJ2-1; CDR3aa: CASTGQDEQFF
v_gene: TRBV28; j_gene: TRBJ1-1; CDR3aa: CASIPSDRGFTEAFF
v_gene: TRBV15; j_gene: TRBJ1-2; CDR3aa: CATSAGQGAGTNYGYTF
v_gene: TRBV11-2; j_gene: TRBJ1-2; CDR3aa: CASTSPYGYTF
v_gene: TRBV27; j_gene: TRBJ2-5; CDR3aa: CASSFGSPGETQYF
v_gene: TRBV29-1; j_gene: TRBJ2-1; CDR3aa: CSVENPGLALDEQFF
v_gene: TRBV27; j_gene: TRBJ2-7; CDR3aa: CASSPGQSEQYF
v_gene: TRBV7-2; j_gene: TRBJ2-7; CDR3aa: CASSLSRDRVYEQYF
v_gene: TRBV7-2; j_gene: TRBJ2-4; CDR3aa: CASSFPMGGKNIQYF
v_gene: TRBV6-2/TRBV6-3; j_gene: TRBJ2-7; CDR3aa: CASRDPRSGRAEQYF